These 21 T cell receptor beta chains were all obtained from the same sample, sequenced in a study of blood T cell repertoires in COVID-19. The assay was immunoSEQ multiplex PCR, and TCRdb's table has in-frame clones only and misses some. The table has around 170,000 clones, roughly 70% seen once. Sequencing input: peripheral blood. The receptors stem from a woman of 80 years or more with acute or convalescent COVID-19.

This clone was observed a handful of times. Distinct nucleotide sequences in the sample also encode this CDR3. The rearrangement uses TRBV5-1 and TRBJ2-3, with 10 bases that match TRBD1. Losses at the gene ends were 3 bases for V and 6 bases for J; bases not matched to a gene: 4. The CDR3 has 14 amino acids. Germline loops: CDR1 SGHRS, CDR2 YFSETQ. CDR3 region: CASSSGQGSDTQYF. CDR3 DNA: TGCGCCAGCAGCTCGGGACAGGGGTCGGATACGCAGTATTTT.

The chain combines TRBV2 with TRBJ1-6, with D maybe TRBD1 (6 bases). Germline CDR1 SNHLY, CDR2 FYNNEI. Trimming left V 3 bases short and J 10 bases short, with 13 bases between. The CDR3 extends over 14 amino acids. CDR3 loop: CASSEGQGLSPLHF. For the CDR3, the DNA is TGTGCCAGCAGTGAGGGGCAGGGGTTATCACCCCTCCACTTT.

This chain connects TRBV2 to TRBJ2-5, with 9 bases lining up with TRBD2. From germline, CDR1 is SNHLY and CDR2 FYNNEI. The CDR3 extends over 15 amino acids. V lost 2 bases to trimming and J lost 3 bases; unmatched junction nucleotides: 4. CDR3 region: CASSELLAGEETQYF. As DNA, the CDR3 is TGTGCCAGCAGTGAATTGTTAGCGGGAGAAGAGACCCAGTACTTC.

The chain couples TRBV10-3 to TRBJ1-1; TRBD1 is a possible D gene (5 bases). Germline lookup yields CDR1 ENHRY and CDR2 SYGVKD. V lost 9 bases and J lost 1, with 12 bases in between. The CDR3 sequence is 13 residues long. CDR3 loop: CAIGTDANTEAFF. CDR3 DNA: TGTGCCATAGGGACTGACGCGAACACTGAAGCTTTCTTT.

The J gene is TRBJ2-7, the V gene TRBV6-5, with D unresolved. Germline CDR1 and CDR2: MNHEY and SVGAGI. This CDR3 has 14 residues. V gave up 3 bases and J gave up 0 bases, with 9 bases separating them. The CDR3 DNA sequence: TGTGCCAGCAGTTATGGCGAGGCCTCCTACGAGCAGTACTTC. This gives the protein CASSYGEASYEQYF.

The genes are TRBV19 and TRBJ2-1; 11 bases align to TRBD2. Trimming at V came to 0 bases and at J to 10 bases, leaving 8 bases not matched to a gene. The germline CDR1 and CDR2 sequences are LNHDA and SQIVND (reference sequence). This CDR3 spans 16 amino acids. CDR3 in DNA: TGTGCCAGTAGTATAGATTCTAGCGGGAGGCCGTGGGAGCAGTTCTTC. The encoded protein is CASSIDSSGRPWEQFF.

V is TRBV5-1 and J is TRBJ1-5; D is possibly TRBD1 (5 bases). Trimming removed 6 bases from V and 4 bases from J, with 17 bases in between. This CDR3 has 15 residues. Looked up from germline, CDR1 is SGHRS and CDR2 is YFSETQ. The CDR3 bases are TGCGCCAGCAAACTCTACCCGGGGGGAAATCAGCCCCAGCATTTT. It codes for CASKLYPGGNQPQHF.

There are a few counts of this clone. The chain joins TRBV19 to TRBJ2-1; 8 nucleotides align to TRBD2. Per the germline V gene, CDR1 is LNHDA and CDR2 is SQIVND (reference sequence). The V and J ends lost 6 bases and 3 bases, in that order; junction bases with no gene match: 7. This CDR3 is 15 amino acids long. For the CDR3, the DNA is TGTGCCAGTAGGACTCCCGGGACTAGCTACAATGAGCAGTTCTTC. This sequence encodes CASRTPGTSYNEQFF.

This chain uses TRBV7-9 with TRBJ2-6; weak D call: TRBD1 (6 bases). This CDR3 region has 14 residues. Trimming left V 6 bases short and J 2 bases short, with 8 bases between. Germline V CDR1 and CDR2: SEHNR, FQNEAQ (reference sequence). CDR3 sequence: CASSRGTGANVLTF. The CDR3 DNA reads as TGTGCCAGCAGTAGGGGGACTGGGGCCAACGTCCTGACTTTC.

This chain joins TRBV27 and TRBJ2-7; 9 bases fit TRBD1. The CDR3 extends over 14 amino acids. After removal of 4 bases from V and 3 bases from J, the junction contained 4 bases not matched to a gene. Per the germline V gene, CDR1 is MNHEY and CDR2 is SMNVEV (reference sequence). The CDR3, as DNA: TGTGCCAGCAGTTCCACAGGGGGCATCTACGAGCAGTACTTC. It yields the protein CASSSTGGIYEQYF.

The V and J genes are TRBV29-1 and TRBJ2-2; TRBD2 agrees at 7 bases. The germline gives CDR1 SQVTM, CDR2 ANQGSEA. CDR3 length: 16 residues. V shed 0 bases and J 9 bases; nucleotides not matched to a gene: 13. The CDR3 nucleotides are TGCAGCGTTGAAGAAGCGTCGCGGGGAGGGACGAGGGAGCTGTTTTTT. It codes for CSVEEASRGGTRELFF.

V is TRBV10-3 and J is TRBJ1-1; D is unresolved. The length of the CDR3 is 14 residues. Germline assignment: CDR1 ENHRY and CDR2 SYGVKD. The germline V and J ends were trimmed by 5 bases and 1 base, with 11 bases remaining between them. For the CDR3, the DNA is TGTGCCATCAGTCTATACAGCGGGAACACTGAAGCTTTCTTT. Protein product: CAISLYSGNTEAFF.

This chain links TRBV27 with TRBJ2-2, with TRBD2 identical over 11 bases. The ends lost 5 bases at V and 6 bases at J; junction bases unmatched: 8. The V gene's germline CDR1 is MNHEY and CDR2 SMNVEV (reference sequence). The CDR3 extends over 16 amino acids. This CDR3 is CASSTTSGSRPGELFF. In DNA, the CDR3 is TGTGCCAGCAGTACCACTAGCGGGAGTAGACCCGGGGAGCTGTTTTTT.

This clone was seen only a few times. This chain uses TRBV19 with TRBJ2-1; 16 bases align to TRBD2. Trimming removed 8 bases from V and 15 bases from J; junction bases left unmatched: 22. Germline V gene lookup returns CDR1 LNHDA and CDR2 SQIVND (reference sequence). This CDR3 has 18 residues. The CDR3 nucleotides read TGTGCCAGTGCCCCGGGACTAGCGGGAGGGGATACTACAATGAGTTCGTTCTTC. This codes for CASAPGLAGGDTTMSSFF. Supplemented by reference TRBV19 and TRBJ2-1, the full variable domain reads DGGITQSPKYLFRKEGQNVTLSCEQNLNHDAMYWYRQDPGQGLRLIYYSQIVNDFQKGDIAEGYSVSREKKESFPLTVTSAQKNPTAFYLCASAPGLAGGDTTMSSFFGPGTRLTVL.

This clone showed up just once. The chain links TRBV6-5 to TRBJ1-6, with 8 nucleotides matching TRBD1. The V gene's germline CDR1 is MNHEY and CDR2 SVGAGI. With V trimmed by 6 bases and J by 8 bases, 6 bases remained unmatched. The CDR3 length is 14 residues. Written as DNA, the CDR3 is TGTGCCAGCAGCGCTGACAGGGGAGATTCACCCCTCCACTTT. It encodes CASSADRGDSPLHF.

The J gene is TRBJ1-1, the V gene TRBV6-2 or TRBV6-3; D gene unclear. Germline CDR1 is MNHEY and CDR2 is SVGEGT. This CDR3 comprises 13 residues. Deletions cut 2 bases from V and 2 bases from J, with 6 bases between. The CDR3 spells CASSYTVNTEAFF. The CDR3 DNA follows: TGTGCCAGCAGTTACACAGTAAACACTGAAGCTTTCTTT.

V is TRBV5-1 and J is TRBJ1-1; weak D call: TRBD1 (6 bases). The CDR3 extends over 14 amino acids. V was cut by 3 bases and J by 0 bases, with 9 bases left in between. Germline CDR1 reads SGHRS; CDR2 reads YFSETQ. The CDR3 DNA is TGCGCCAGCAGCTCGACAGGCATGAACACTGAAGCTTTCTTT. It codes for CASSSTGMNTEAFF.

CDR3 sequence (DNA): TGTGCCAGCAGCTTAGCGTCTAGCGGGAGGTGGATGTTCCCGTATTTT. Protein: CASSLASSGRWMFPYF. V usage is TRBV7-2 and J usage is TRBJ2-3, with 11 nucleotides matching TRBD2. The V gene end was trimmed by 0 bases and the J gene end by 14 bases; junction bases not matched to a gene: 13. CDR3 length equals 16 residues. Per germline, CDR1 SGHTA and CDR2 FQGNSA.

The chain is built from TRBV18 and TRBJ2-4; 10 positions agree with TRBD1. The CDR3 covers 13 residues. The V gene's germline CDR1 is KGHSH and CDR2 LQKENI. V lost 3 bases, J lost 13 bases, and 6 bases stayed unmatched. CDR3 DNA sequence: TGTGCCAGCTCACCCACCGGGACAGGGGACCAGTACTTC. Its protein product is CASSPTGTGDQYF.

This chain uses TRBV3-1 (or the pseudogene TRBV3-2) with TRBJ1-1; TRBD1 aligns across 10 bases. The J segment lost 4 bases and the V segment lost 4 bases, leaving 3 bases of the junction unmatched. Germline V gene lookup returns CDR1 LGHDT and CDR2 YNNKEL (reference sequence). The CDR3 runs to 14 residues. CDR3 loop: CASSLRDRGTEAFF. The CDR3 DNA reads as TGTGCCAGCAGCCTCCGGGACAGGGGCACTGAAGCTTTCTTT.

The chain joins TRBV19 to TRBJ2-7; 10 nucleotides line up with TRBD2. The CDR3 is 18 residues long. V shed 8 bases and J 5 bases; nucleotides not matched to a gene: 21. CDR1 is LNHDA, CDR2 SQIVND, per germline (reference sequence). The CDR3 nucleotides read TGTGCCAGTCAACATCAAGGTGGGGCTAGCGGGAGTCAGAACGAGCAGTACTTC. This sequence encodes CASQHQGGASGSQNEQYF. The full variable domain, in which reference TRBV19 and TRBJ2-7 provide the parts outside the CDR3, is DGGITQSPKYLFRKEGQNVTLSCEQNLNHDAMYWYRQDPGQGLRLIYYSQIVNDFQKGDIAEGYSVSREKKESFPLTVTSAQKNPTAFYLCASQHQGGASGSQNEQYFGPGTRLTVT.